The 27 T cell receptor beta chains reported below all come from one sample, sequenced in a study of shared clonotypes between healthy human individuals. Method: immunoSEQ multiplex PCR; TCRdb's copy keeps in-frame clones and lacks some. Among around 600,000 clones, roughly 95% were seen once, and the ten largest hold 0.095% to 0.14%. CD45RO negativity and positive selection for CCR7 defined naive CD8 cells, a population that excluded terminally differentiated effector memory CD45RA+ cells. Sequences were obtained from naive CD8+ T cells sorted from blood. Receptors were obtained from a woman younger than 45 in good health.

This CDR3 reads CASTSSGAGGPDTQYF. In DNA form, the CDR3 reads TGTGCCAGCACCTCCTCGGGAGCGGGAGGGCCAGATACGCAGTATTTT. The chain has TRBV6-6 and TRBJ2-3; 10 bases align to TRBD2. CDR1 and CDR2 from the germline V gene are MNHNY and SVGAGI (reference sequence). Losses at the gene ends were 7 bases for V and 4 bases for J; bases not matched to a gene: 11. The CDR3 is 16 amino acids.

The chain is built from TRBV5-6 and TRBJ2-7, with D possibly matching TRBD2 (6 bases). CDR1 and CDR2 from the germline V gene are SGHDT and YYEEEE. Trimming took 0 bases from V and 5 from J, leaving 18 bases between them. The CDR3 runs 16 residues. The CDR3 sequence: CASSLELSGGRDEQYF. CDR3 sequence (DNA): TGTGCCAGCAGCTTGGAACTCTCCGGGGGACGGGACGAGCAGTACTTC.

The chain employs TRBV28 and TRBJ2-3; 11 bases fit TRBD1. The CDR3 contains 18 residues. With V trimmed by 7 bases and J by 0 bases, 12 bases remained unmatched. Germline V CDR1 and CDR2: MDHEN, SYDVKM. The CDR3 spells CASKLLGQGARSTDTQYF. In DNA form, the CDR3 reads TGTGCCAGCAAATTGCTCGGACAGGGGGCCCGTAGCACAGATACGCAGTATTTT.

This chain connects TRBV28 to TRBJ1-5; TRBD1 is a possible D gene (5 bases). Germline CDR1 reads MDHEN; CDR2 reads SYDVKM. CDR3 length: 15 residues. The V gene lost 5 bases and the J gene lost 2 bases, with 13 bases spanning the gap. The CDR3: CASSPITRGNQPQHF. Written as DNA, the CDR3 is TGTGCCAGCAGTCCTATTACCAGGGGCAATCAGCCCCAGCATTTT.

The chain joins TRBV27 to TRBJ1-1; unclear D gene. This CDR3 spans 16 amino acids. The V gene's germline CDR1 is MNHEY and CDR2 SMNVEV (reference sequence). Trimming shortened V by 0 bases and J by 4 bases, and 15 bases separated the two germline ends. The CDR3 DNA follows: TGTGCCAGCAGTTTATCGAATCGGGGATCTGTCACTGAAGCTTTCTTT. Residues: CASSLSNRGSVTEAFF.

The chain employs TRBV2 and TRBJ1-2; D is possibly TRBD1 (5 bases). V shed 6 bases and J shed 3 bases, with 11 bases lying between them. CDR3 length: 13 residues. CDR1 and CDR2 from the germline V gene are SNHLY and FYNNEI. Here the CDR3 DNA reads TGTGCCAGCAGGGACACTATTTACTATGGCTACACCTTC. This translates into CASRDTIYYGYTF. The variable domain in full, completed from reference TRBV2 and TRBJ1-2, reads EPEVTQTPSHQVTQMGQEVILRCVPISNHLYFYWYRQILGQKVEFLVSFYNNEISEKSEIFDDQFSVERPDGSNFTLKIRSTKLEDSAMYFCASRDTIYYGYTFGSGTRLTVV.

The gene calls are TRBV7-8 and TRBJ2-4; no clear D gene. Trimming stripped 5 bases from V and 0 bases from J, with 11 bases between. The CDR3 sequence is 15 residues long. Germline CDR1 and CDR2: SGHVS and FQNEAQ. Here the CDR3 DNA reads TGTGCCAGCAGCCCCAGCGAGGCAGCCAAAAACATTCAGTACTTC. Translation gives CASSPSEAAKNIQYF.

The rearrangement uses TRBV9 and TRBJ2-1, with D perhaps being TRBD1 or TRBD2 (6 bases each). The CDR3 has 13 amino acids. Germline V gives CDR1 SGDLS, CDR2 YYNGEE. The ends were cut back, 4 bases at V and 10 bases at J, with 15 bases in the middle. CDR3 bases: TGTGCCAGCAGCCCTAGAGGGGGGTACGAGCAGTTCTTC. Its protein is CASSPRGGYEQFF.

V is TRBV19 and J is TRBJ1-2; possibly TRBD1 for D (5 bases). Germline V CDR1 and CDR2: LNHDA, SQIVND (reference sequence). Trimming took off 10 bases at V and 6 bases at J, with 15 bases between the two ends. This CDR3 contains 12 residues. The CDR3: CATVWGEDGYTF. The CDR3 coding sequence is TGTGCCACGGTATGGGGGGAGGATGGCTACACCTTC.

V gene TRBV10-2 combines with J gene TRBJ1-1; 8 nucleotides match TRBD1. Germline CDR1 and CDR2: WSHSY and SAAADI. J lost 3 bases, V lost 7 bases, and 7 bases had no gene match. CDR3 length equals 14 residues. CDR3 in amino acids: CASTLDRAYTEAFF. CDR3 DNA: TGCGCCAGCACCTTGGACAGGGCGTACACTGAAGCTTTCTTT.

The chain is built from TRBV28 and TRBJ2-7; no firm D call. This CDR3 spans 13 amino acids. Germline assignment: CDR1 MDHEN and CDR2 SYDVKM. V lost 6 bases to trimming and J lost 7 bases, with 16 bases between them. Here the CDR3 reads CASSPDPSVEQYF. The DNA of the CDR3 is TGTGCCAGCAGCCCGGACCCCAGTGTGGAGCAGTACTTC. The variable domain in full, completed from reference TRBV28 and TRBJ2-7, reads DVKVTQSSRYLVKRTGEKVFLECVQDMDHENMFWYRQDPGLGLRLIYFSYDVKMKEKGDIPEGYSVSREKKERFSLILESASTNQTSMYLCASSPDPSVEQYFGPGTRLTVT.

The J gene is TRBJ2-7, the V gene TRBV5-4; the D gene is possibly TRBD2 (5 bases). The V gene's germline CDR1 is SGHNT and CDR2 YYREEE (reference sequence). The CDR3 sequence is 13 residues long. The V gene lost 0 bases and the J gene lost 7 bases, with 11 bases spanning the gap. The CDR3 is CASSLGESGEQYF. CDR3 nucleotide sequence: TGTGCCAGCAGCTTGGGGGAGTCGGGAGAGCAGTACTTC.

J is TRBJ2-2 and V is TRBV15; TRBD2 agrees at 8 bases. This CDR3 has 16 residues. Losses at the gene ends were 1 base for V and 8 bases for J; bases not matched to a gene: 9. Germline lookup yields CDR1 LNHNV and CDR2 YYDKDF (reference sequence). The CDR3, as DNA: TGTGCCACCAGCAGAGGCCCAGCGGGAGTATCGGGGGAGCTGTTTTTT. Encoded protein: CATSRGPAGVSGELFF.

The chain has TRBV30 and TRBJ1-5, with 11 bases matching TRBD1. Germline CDR1 reads GTSNPN; CDR2 reads SVGIG (reference sequence). The V and J ends lost 2 bases and 2 bases, in that order; junction bases with no gene match: 2. The CDR3 covers 15 residues. CDR3 loop: CAWSLGQGGNQPQHF. In DNA, the CDR3 is TGTGCCTGGAGTCTGGGACAGGGGGGCAATCAGCCCCAGCATTTT.

This rearrangement joins TRBV19 to TRBJ2-5, with D perhaps TRBD1 or TRBD2 (6 bases each). The J call could be wrong; TRBJ2-7 is a better fit for the DNA end. The CDR3 sequence is 15 residues long. Germline values: CDR1 LNHDA, CDR2 SQIVND (reference sequence). CDR3 in amino acids: CASSLEGGTTYEQYF. The CDR3 nucleotides are TGTGCCAGTAGTCTCGAGGGCGGGACAACCTACGAGCAGTACTTC.

This rearrangement joins TRBV5-6 to TRBJ2-7; 11 nucleotides align to TRBD2. From germline, CDR1 is SGHDT and CDR2 YYEEEE. The CDR3 spans 14 residues. V lost 4 bases, J lost 3 bases, and 3 bases stayed unmatched. CDR3 in amino acids: CASSHGLAGYEQYF. The CDR3 nucleotides are TGTGCCAGCAGCCATGGACTAGCGGGCTACGAGCAGTACTTC. The whole variable domain, filled in from reference TRBV5-6 and TRBJ2-7, reads DAGVTQSPTHLIKTRGQQVTLRCSPKSGHDTVSWYQQALGQGPQFIFQYYEEEERQRGNFPDRFSGHQFPNYSSELNVNALLLGDSALYLCASSHGLAGYEQYFGPGTRLTVT.

The V gene is TRBV5-6, the J gene TRBJ2-2; the D is unclear. Germline CDR1 SGHDT, CDR2 YYEEEE. The CDR3 covers 11 residues. Trimming removed 4 bases from V and 3 bases from J, with 1 base in between. The CDR3 spells CASSHTGELFF. The DNA for the CDR3 is TGTGCCAGCAGCCACACCGGGGAGCTGTTTTTT.

The chain couples TRBV18 to TRBJ2-7; D remains ambiguous. CDR3 size: 15 residues. Germline CDR1 and CDR2: KGHSH and LQKENI. V was clipped by 5 bases and J by 1 base, with 15 bases between them. The CDR3 sequence is CASSNEVSASYEQYF. The CDR3 DNA reads as TGTGCCAGCTCAAATGAGGTGAGCGCATCCTACGAGCAGTACTTC.

CDR3 sequence reads: CASSPPIFMEQYF. The CDR3 DNA is TGTGCCAGCAGCCCACCGATTTTTATGGAGCAGTACTTC. The rearrangement joins TRBV7-2 to TRBJ2-7, with D unclear. The CDR3 covers 13 residues. V lost 5 bases to trimming and J lost 7 bases, with 15 bases between them. The germline V gene encodes CDR1 SGHTA and CDR2 FQGNSA.

The chain joins TRBV28 to TRBJ1-2; 8 bases map to TRBD1. From germline, CDR1 is MDHEN and CDR2 SYDVKM. With V trimmed by 5 bases and J by 8 bases, 10 bases remained unmatched. This CDR3 comprises 14 residues. The CDR3 protein is CASSPPGTGYGYTF. DNA of the CDR3: TGTGCCAGCAGTCCCCCCGGGACAGGCTACGGCTACACCTTC.

The chain's CDR3 is CASTQQGGQETQYF. CDR3 DNA: TGTGCCAGTACCCAGCAGGGGGGACAAGAGACCCAGTACTTC. The chain combines TRBV19 with TRBJ2-5, with TRBD1 as a possible D gene (7 bases). Germline CDR1 LNHDA, CDR2 SQIVND (reference sequence). The CDR3 contains 14 residues. The germline V and J ends were trimmed by 7 bases and 2 bases, with 14 bases remaining between them.

V usage is TRBV29-1 and J usage is TRBJ1-2; tentative D call: TRBD1 (6 bases). The CDR3 has 13 amino acids. V lost 6 bases and J 2 bases, leaving 13 bases between the germline ends. Germline assignment: CDR1 SQVTM and CDR2 ANQGSEA. CDR3 sequence: CSVGAGGNYGYTF. The CDR3 DNA reads TGCAGCGTGGGGGCGGGAGGGAACTATGGCTACACCTTC.

This chain joins TRBV9 and TRBJ2-7; D is perhaps TRBD1 (6 bases). V shed 4 bases and J shed 0 bases, with 11 bases lying between them. The CDR3 consists of 14 residues. Germline lookup yields CDR1 SGDLS and CDR2 YYNGEE. The CDR3 DNA sequence: TGTGCCAGCAGCCCCAGGGGTCCCTCCTACGAGCAGTACTTC. This codes for CASSPRGPSYEQYF.

This chain connects TRBV28 to TRBJ1-2, with D unclear. The germline V and J ends were trimmed by 5 bases and 1 base, with 11 bases remaining between them. This CDR3 contains 14 residues. Per germline, CDR1 MDHEN and CDR2 SYDVKM. CDR3 in DNA: TGTGCCAGCAGTCTACGAGGTATTAACTATGGCTACACCTTC. Its translation: CASSLRGINYGYTF.

The chain is built from TRBV19 and TRBJ1-5; 7 bases fit TRBD1. The germline V gene encodes CDR1 LNHDA and CDR2 SQIVND (reference sequence). This CDR3 region has 15 residues. The trim removed 5 bases at V and 0 bases at J, leaving 4 bases unmatched. CDR3: CASSWDSDSNQPQHF. CDR3 coding DNA: TGTGCCAGTAGTTGGGACAGCGATAGCAATCAGCCCCAGCATTTT.

J is TRBJ2-1 and V is TRBV4-1, with 12 bases that match TRBD2. This CDR3 spans 20 amino acids. Germline trimming cut 2 bases from V and 1 base from J; bases unmatched to any gene: 12. Looked up from germline, CDR1 is MGHRA and CDR2 is YSYEKL. In DNA, the CDR3 is TGCGCCAGCAGCCAATTCAAACTTTCTAGCGGGAGGGCTTCCTACAATGAGCAGTTCTTC. It specifies CASSQFKLSSGRASYNEQFF.

Worth noting for this clone: This specimen includes other DNA sequences encoding the same CDR3. The genes are TRBV27 and TRBJ2-1; perhaps TRBD1 as D (5 bases). The CDR3 extends over 13 amino acids. In germline, CDR1 is MNHEY, CDR2 SMNVEV (reference sequence). The germline V and J ends were trimmed by 8 bases and 3 bases, with 11 bases remaining between them. The CDR3 bases are TGTGCCAGCGGGGCGAGTGGCTACAATGAGCAGTTCTTC. This translates into CASGASGYNEQFF.